This TCR beta chain was sequenced in a study of graft-versus-host responses after intestinal transplantation. Study details: Among the recipients, all got anti-thymocyte globulin induction and then tacrolimus and steroids for around 3 years. Study conclusions and caveats: The study found high graft-versus-host to host-versus-graft clonal ratios in allografts of patients with graft-donor T cell macrochimerism. Early post-transplant HvG declines showed an association with peak circulating GvH clone levels.

This clone was seen more than once but under ten times. The table came from immunoSEQ multiplex PCR; TCRdb's copy has only in-frame clones and leaves some out. The table records over 8,000 clones, 31% of them present only once. Post-reaction, proliferating CD3+CD4+ and CD3+CD8+ responders (CFSE-low) were sorted. This CDR3 comprises 12 residues. Germline V CDR1 and CDR2: MDHEN, SYDVKM. V lost 7 bases to trimming and J lost 7 bases, with 14 bases between them. The sample here was alloreactive CD4+ T cells from a mixed lymphocyte reaction culture, taken before transplantation. Subset noted: CFSE-low proliferating T cells sorted from approximately 6-day pre-transplant mixed lymphocyte reaction (GvH or HvG direction). This chain connects TRBV28 to TRBJ2-7, with D tentatively TRBD2 (7 bases). This sequence originates from a human patient who was an organ donor for intestinal transplantation. DNA for the CDR3: TGTGCCAGCAAGCGGGACACGCGGGAGCAGTACTTC. This codes for CASKRDTREQYF. Full variable domain (outside the CDR3, taken from reference TRBV28 and TRBJ2-7): DVKVTQSSRYLVKRTGEKVFLECVQDMDHENMFWYRQDPGLGLRLIYFSYDVKMKEKGDIPEGYSVSREKKERFSLILESASTNQTSMYLCASKRDTREQYFGPGTRLTVT.